The 24 T cell receptor beta chains presented below share a single source sample, sequenced in a study of shared clonotypes between healthy human individuals. This table comes from immunoSEQ multiplex PCR, and its TCRdb copy is limited to in-frame clones, with some not included. This sample has roughly 1,100,000 clones; more than 60% occur once, and the top ten carry approximately 1.5%. The sample taken for sequencing was memory CD4+ T cells sorted from blood. Stated subset: CD45RA-negative fraction. All receptors come from a man younger than 35 in good health.

There are a few counts of this clone. V usage is TRBV6-5 and J usage is TRBJ2-1; 9 nucleotides line up with TRBD2. CDR1 is MNHEY, CDR2 SVGAGI, per germline. This CDR3 has 14 amino acids. The trim removed 2 bases at V and 6 bases at J, leaving 2 bases unmatched. The CDR3 sequence: CASSYEAGGNEQFF. The CDR3 DNA reads TGTGCCAGCAGTTACGAAGCGGGAGGCAATGAGCAGTTCTTC.

The rearrangement links TRBV7-2 to TRBJ2-3; D is possibly TRBD2 (5 bases). The CDR3 extends over 12 amino acids. V was shortened by 1 base and J by 13 bases, with 12 bases between the two germline ends. From germline, CDR1 is SGHTA and CDR2 FQGNSA. The CDR3 DNA sequence: TGTGCCAGCAGCTTAGGGAGCGGTGAGGAGTATTTT. It translates to CASSLGSGEEYF.

The genes are TRBV6-5 and TRBJ2-7; maybe TRBD2 (5 bases). The V gene lost 4 bases and the J gene lost 2 bases, with 12 bases spanning the gap. The CDR3 extends over 14 amino acids. The germline CDR1 and CDR2 sequences are MNHEY and SVGAGI. CDR3 sequence: CASSSQRVPYEQYF. DNA for the CDR3: TGTGCCAGCAGTTCCCAGAGGGTTCCCTACGAGCAGTACTTC.

The rearrangement links TRBV4-2 to TRBJ1-1, with D possibly TRBD1 on 6 matching bases. V was trimmed by 0 bases and J by 6 bases, leaving 17 bases between them. Germline V gene data show CDR1 as LGHNA and CDR2 as YNFKEQ. The CDR3 spans 16 residues. Here the CDR3 DNA reads TGTGCCAGCAGCCAAGATGCGGGGAGAGGGGGACCTGAAGCTTTCTTT. As protein: CASSQDAGRGGPEAFF.

This clone showed up just a few times. The chain joins TRBV4-3 to TRBJ1-5, with D unresolved. The V gene's germline CDR1 is LGHNA and CDR2 YSLEER. V was cut by 2 bases and J by 7 bases, with 9 bases left in between. CDR3 length: 13 residues. The CDR3 nucleotides read TGCGCCAGCAGCCAAATACTGGGGCAGCCCCAGCATTTT. Protein product: CASSQILGQPQHF.

This clone was seen more than once but under ten times. The chain links TRBV9 to TRBJ2-6; D uncertain. Germline V gives CDR1 SGDLS, CDR2 YYNGEE. The CDR3 runs 12 residues. Trimming removed 7 bases from V and 2 bases from J, with 4 bases in between. The chain's CDR3 is CASGAGANVLTF. The CDR3 coding sequence is TGTGCCAGCGGGGCTGGGGCCAACGTCCTGACTTTC. Full variable domain (missing parts from reference TRBV9 and TRBJ2-6): DSGVTQTPKHLITATGQRVTLRCSPRSGDLSVYWYQQSLDQGLQFLIQYYNGEERAKGNILERFSAQQFPDLHSELNLSSLELGDSALYFCASGAGANVLTFGAGSRLTVL.

This rearrangement joins TRBV5-8 to TRBJ2-7; D unclear. Germline loops: CDR1 SGHTS, CDR2 YDEGEE. V lost 4 bases and J 7 bases, leaving 18 bases between the germline ends. The CDR3 runs to 14 residues. The DNA for the CDR3 is TGTGCCAGCAGCCGCCCGGACGTGAGGCCGGAGCAGTACTTC. Encoded protein: CASSRPDVRPEQYF.

The CDR3 spells CAISESTSRTDTQYF. In DNA, the CDR3 is TGTGCCATCAGTGAGTCCACATCTCGCACAGATACGCAGTATTTT. The chain employs TRBV10-3 and TRBJ2-3; the D is unclear. V lost 0 bases, J lost 1 base, and 8 bases lay in between. The CDR3 runs 15 residues. Germline V lookup: CDR1 ENHRY, CDR2 SYGVKD.

This chain links TRBV2 with TRBJ1-5, with TRBD1 identical over 9 bases. V shed 6 bases, J shed 8 bases, and the junction held 14 bases outside the gene matches. Germline V gene lookup returns CDR1 SNHLY and CDR2 FYNNEI. This CDR3 is 16 amino acids long. CDR3 coding DNA: TGTGCCAGCAGCGAAACACAGGGGGCGCCTCGGGAGCCCCAGCATTTT. Its translation is CASSETQGAPREPQHF.

The J gene is TRBJ2-5, the V gene TRBV7-6; D call uncertain. This CDR3 is 14 amino acids long. V was clipped by 1 base and J by 7 bases, with 13 bases between them. Germline V lookup: CDR1 SGHVS, CDR2 FNYEAQ. For the CDR3, the DNA is TGTGCCAGCAGCTTAGAAACATACCAGACGACCCAGTACTTC. Protein product: CASSLETYQTTQYF.

The V and J genes are TRBV7-9 and TRBJ2-2; perhaps TRBD1 as D (5 bases). The V and J ends lost 4 bases and 2 bases respectively, with 17 bases between them. This CDR3 spans 17 amino acids. Looked up from germline, CDR1 is SEHNR and CDR2 is FQNEAQ (reference sequence). The CDR3 loop is CASSSLQQGINTGELFF. The CDR3 DNA reads TGTGCCAGCAGCTCCCTCCAGCAGGGAATAAACACCGGGGAGCTGTTTTTT.

This clone has just one count. The chain couples TRBV6-1 to TRBJ2-3; 10 bases are a match to TRBD1. V shed 5 bases and J 2 bases; nucleotides not matched to a gene: 4. Germline CDR1 reads MNHNS; CDR2 reads SASEGT. The length of the CDR3 is 15 residues. In nucleotides, the CDR3 is TGTGCCAGCAGTTCCGGGACAGGGGACACAGATACGCAGTATTTT. Translated, it gives CASSSGTGDTDTQYF.

This clone was found once. The V gene is TRBV5-6, the J gene TRBJ2-7, with D tentatively TRBD2 (5 bases). Deletions cut 1 base from V and 2 bases from J, with 13 bases between. This CDR3 is built from 15 residues. From germline, CDR1 is SGHDT and CDR2 YYEEEE. The CDR3 DNA reads TGTGCCAGCAGCTTGTATGAGGGAGTGGCCTACGAGCAGTACTTC. Translated: CASSLYEGVAYEQYF.

This chain uses TRBV5-1 with TRBJ2-5; tentatively, D is TRBD1 or TRBD2 (6 bases each). The V end was cut by 3 bases, the J end by 1 base, with 13 bases between. The germline V gene encodes CDR1 SGHRS and CDR2 YFSETQ. The CDR3 has 15 residues. The CDR3 bases are TGCGCCAGCAGCTCAGGGGCGGGGATCCAAGAGACCCAGTACTTC. Translating it yields CASSSGAGIQETQYF.

The V call is TRBV5-1, the J call TRBJ2-5, with D hard to call. Germline CDR1 reads SGHRS; CDR2 reads YFSETQ. V lost 0 bases and J 0 bases, leaving 6 bases between the germline ends. The CDR3 spans 14 residues. DNA of the CDR3: TGCGCCAGCAGCTTGGCGGCCAACCAAGAGACCCAGTACTTC. It is translated as CASSLAANQETQYF. The whole variable domain, filled in from reference TRBV5-1 and TRBJ2-5, reads KAGVTQTPRYLIKTRGQQVTLSCSPISGHRSVSWYQQTPGQGLQFLFEYFSETQRNKGNFPGRFSGRQFSNSRSEMNVSTLELGDSALYLCASSLAANQETQYFGPGTRLLVL.

The genes are TRBV18 and TRBJ1-1; D gene unclear. The CDR3 extends over 12 amino acids. CDR1 is KGHSH, CDR2 LQKENI, per germline. Trimming shortened V by 3 bases and J by 8 bases, and 10 bases separated the two germline ends. The CDR3 DNA reads TGTGCCAGCTCACCCACCCTGGGCGAAGCTTTCTTT. It codes for CASSPTLGEAFF.

In this sample, this clone turned up a few times. J is TRBJ2-2 and V is TRBV30; TRBD2 agrees at 11 bases. In germline, CDR1 is GTSNPN, CDR2 SVGIG (reference sequence). The length of the CDR3 is 16 residues. V gave up 2 bases and J gave up 5 bases; unmatched junction bases: 7. As DNA, the CDR3 is TGTGCCTGGAGTCCCCCGGGACTAGCGGCTACCGGGGAGCTGTTTTTT. The encoded protein is CAWSPPGLAATGELFF.

In its sample, this clone was seen a few times. Other DNA sequences in the same sample also yield this CDR3. The rearrangement joins TRBV5-1 to TRBJ2-7, with 11 bases identical to TRBD1. CDR1 and CDR2 from the germline V gene are SGHRS and YFSETQ. V trimming: 4 bases; J trimming: 0 bases; junction bases outside the gene matches: 3. The CDR3 is made up of 15 amino acids. Here the CDR3 DNA reads TGCGCCAGCAGCCCCGGGACAGGGGGCTCCTACGAGCAGTACTTC. Protein: CASSPGTGGSYEQYF.

The CDR3 nucleotides read TGCGCCAGCAGGAGGACAGGTCGAGACGGCGGGAGGGATACGCAGTATTTT. Encoded protein: CASRRTGRDGGRDTQYF. The chain couples TRBV5-1 to TRBJ2-3; D is possibly TRBD2 (8 bases). The CDR3 spans 17 residues. Germline assignment: CDR1 SGHRS and CDR2 YFSETQ. The V and J ends lost 5 bases and 6 bases respectively, with 25 bases between them.

This chain connects TRBV15 to TRBJ2-5; a possible D gene is TRBD2 (5 bases). Per germline, CDR1 LNHNV and CDR2 YYDKDF (reference sequence). V lost 0 bases, J lost 3 bases, and 11 bases lay in between. This CDR3 contains 15 residues. The CDR3: CATSRDPRAEETQYF. CDR3 coding DNA: TGTGCCACCAGCAGAGATCCGAGGGCAGAAGAGACCCAGTACTTC.

V and J are TRBV27 and TRBJ2-3; TRBD2 matches 15 bases. CDR1 and CDR2 (germline): MNHEY, SMNVEV (reference sequence). V shed 3 bases, J shed 3 bases, and the junction held 1 base outside the gene matches. The CDR3 is 16 residues long. In nucleotides, the CDR3 is TGTGCCAGCAGTTTGGGACTAGCGGGGGGAACAGATACGCAGTATTTT. Amino acid sequence: CASSLGLAGGTDTQYF.

The CDR3 DNA is TGTGCCAGTAGGAGGACAGGGGGCCCTGAAGCTTTCTTT. Protein: CASRRTGGPEAFF. This chain links TRBV19 with TRBJ1-1; the match to TRBD1 covers 11 bases. This CDR3 has 13 residues. Looked up from germline, CDR1 is LNHDA and CDR2 is SQIVND (reference sequence). With V trimmed by 6 bases and J by 6 bases, 3 bases remained unmatched. Drawing the rest from reference TRBV19 and TRBJ1-1, the complete variable domain is DGGITQSPKYLFRKEGQNVTLSCEQNLNHDAMYWYRQDPGQGLRLIYYSQIVNDFQKGDIAEGYSVSREKKESFPLTVTSAQKNPTAFYLCASRRTGGPEAFFGQGTRLTVV.

The V gene is TRBV11-2, the J gene TRBJ1-3; TRBD1 matches 7 bases. The V and J ends lost 5 bases and 2 bases, in that order; junction bases with no gene match: 9. The CDR3 extends over 16 amino acids. Germline V gives CDR1 SGHAT, CDR2 FQNNGV. The CDR3 sequence is CASSPRGGAPGNTIYF. As DNA, the CDR3 is TGTGCCAGCAGCCCCAGGGGGGGGGCGCCTGGAAACACCATATATTTT.

The chain carries TRBV6-5 and TRBJ2-7; D could derive from TRBD1 or TRBD2 (6 bases each). The CDR3 extends over 14 amino acids. Germline values: CDR1 MNHEY, CDR2 SVGAGI. The V and J ends lost 0 bases and 3 bases respectively, with 9 bases between them. The CDR3: CASSYSGGGYEQYF. The CDR3 DNA reads as TGTGCCAGCAGTTACTCGGGGGGCGGCTACGAGCAGTACTTC.